One and the same sample provided the 21 T cell receptor beta chains below, sequenced in a study of blood T cell repertoires in COVID-19. Clones were sequenced by immunoSEQ multiplex PCR, and TCRdb holds only the in-frame ones, with some missing. Altogether about 140,000 clones are present, around 76% being singletons, with the ten largest covering around 14%. Specimen: peripheral blood. These TCRs come from an elderly man with acute or convalescent COVID-19.

The V gene is TRBV5-1, the J gene TRBJ2-1; 10 positions match TRBD1. Per germline, CDR1 SGHRS and CDR2 YFSETQ. This CDR3 contains 15 residues. V lost 6 bases to trimming and J lost 9 bases; unmatched junction nucleotides: 12. The CDR3 DNA reads as TGCGCCAGCACCCCAAGAGGGACAGGGGATCGTGAGCAGTTCTTC. Translation: CASTPRGTGDREQFF.

The V call is TRBV7-3, the J call TRBJ1-5, with 7 bases matching TRBD1. The CDR3 extends over 13 amino acids. The ends lost 0 bases at V and 9 bases at J; junction bases unmatched: 2. Germline V lookup: CDR1 SGHTA, CDR2 FQGTGA. The CDR3 bases are TGTGCCAGCAGCTTAACGCAGGGGGGGCCCCAGCATTTT. This codes for CASSLTQGGPQHF.

The V call is TRBV4-2, the J call TRBJ2-7, with D unresolved. The V and J ends lost 1 base and 1 base respectively, with 8 bases between them. CDR3 length equals 14 residues. CDR1 and CDR2 (germline): LGHNA, YNFKEQ. For the CDR3, the DNA is TGTGCCAGCAGCCAAGGGAGCGAATCCTACGAGCAGTACTTC. Translated, it gives CASSQGSESYEQYF.

This clone was picked up a small number of times. This chain connects TRBV7-9 to TRBJ1-2; D is undetermined. Per the germline V gene, CDR1 is SEHNR and CDR2 is FQNEAQ (reference sequence). The CDR3 spans 12 residues. The germline V and J ends were trimmed by 4 bases and 1 base, with 4 bases remaining between them. The CDR3 here is CASSSNNYGYTF. The CDR3 DNA reads as TGTGCCAGCAGCTCCAATAACTATGGCTACACCTTC.

The V call is TRBV19, the J call TRBJ2-2, with D perhaps TRBD2 (5 bases). V shed 3 bases and J shed 0 bases, with 8 bases lying between them. In germline, CDR1 is LNHDA, CDR2 SQIVND (reference sequence). This CDR3 spans 15 amino acids. The CDR3 nucleotides read TGTGCCAGTAGTATCCCCGGGACGAACACCGGGGAGCTGTTTTTT. This gives the protein CASSIPGTNTGELFF.

The chain combines TRBV19 with TRBJ1-5, with 7 bases identical to TRBD1. Germline V gene sequence: CDR1 LNHDA, CDR2 SQIVND (reference sequence). CDR3 length equals 15 residues. Trimming took 5 bases from V and 8 from J; bases not matched to a gene: 12. The CDR3 DNA follows: TGTGCCAGTAGTGCCGGAGACAGGGTGGTCGAGCCCCAGCATTTT. Its protein product is CASSAGDRVVEPQHF.

This clone was seen many times. The CDR3 nucleotides are TGTGCCAGCCGAGGGCGGCGGACACCCCTCCACTTT. It specifies CASRGRRTPLHF. This chain uses TRBV5-3 with TRBJ1-6; D is unresolved. TRBV5-3 qualifies as an ORF whose function is uncertain. V was clipped by 8 bases and J by 11 bases, with 14 bases between them. CDR3 length: 12 residues.

V is TRBV10-3 and J is TRBJ2-3; 7 bases fit TRBD2. CDR1 is ENHRY and CDR2 is SYGVKD in the germline V gene. The CDR3 runs to 16 residues. V trimming: 1 base; J trimming: 1 base; junction bases outside the gene matches: 5. CDR3 protein: CAISEFSSGGTDTQYF. CDR3 nucleotide sequence: TGTGCCATCAGTGAGTTCTCGAGCGGGGGCACAGATACGCAGTATTTT.

The rearrangement links TRBV29-1 to TRBJ2-6; 11 bases fit TRBD1. The CDR3 runs to 17 residues. Looked up from germline, CDR1 is SQVTM and CDR2 is ANQGSEA. The junction had 5 bases not matched to a gene; V was cut back by 2 bases and J by 2 bases. The CDR3 DNA reads TGCAGCGTTGAATTGGGACAGGGGGACGCTGGGGCCAACGTCCTGACTTTC. It translates to CSVELGQGDAGANVLTF.

The CDR3 reads CASKTPNTEAFF. CDR3 nucleotide sequence: TGTGCCAGCAAAACACCGAACACTGAAGCTTTCTTT. This chain connects TRBV6-5 to TRBJ1-1; D gene ambiguous. This CDR3 is built from 12 residues. Germline-derived CDR1 and CDR2 are MNHEY and SVGAGI. V was shortened by 7 bases and J by 1 base, with 7 bases between the two germline ends.

The rearrangement links TRBV12-3 or TRBV12-4 to TRBJ1-3; D not resolved. CDR3 length equals 12 residues. V was clipped by 8 bases and J by 2 bases, with 7 bases between them. This CDR3 is CASRETGNTIYF. The CDR3 DNA follows: TGTGCCAGCCGGGAAACTGGAAACACCATATATTTT.

The chain has TRBV6-2 or TRBV6-3 and TRBJ2-1; 9 nucleotides align to TRBD1. J was trimmed by 10 bases and V by 4 bases; bases with no gene match: 11. The length of the CDR3 is 15 residues. Germline V gene sequence: CDR1 MNHEY, CDR2 SVGEGT. CDR3 loop: CASSSSRDRVQEQFF. In nucleotides, the CDR3 is TGTGCCAGCAGTTCGTCCCGGGACAGGGTTCAAGAGCAGTTCTTC.

The gene calls are TRBV5-6 and TRBJ1-1; D unclear. From germline, CDR1 is SGHDT and CDR2 YYEEEE. V dropped 0 bases and J dropped 3 bases, with 9 bases sitting between them. This CDR3 has 14 residues. The CDR3 loop reads CASSLVSQYTEAFF. CDR3 bases: TGTGCCAGCAGCTTGGTCAGTCAGTACACTGAAGCTTTCTTT. The variable domain in full, completed from reference TRBV5-6 and TRBJ1-1, reads DAGVTQSPTHLIKTRGQQVTLRCSPKSGHDTVSWYQQALGQGPQFIFQYYEEEERQRGNFPDRFSGHQFPNYSSELNVNALLLGDSALYLCASSLVSQYTEAFFGQGTRLTVV.

The chain employs TRBV18 and TRBJ2-7, with 7 bases aligning to TRBD2. Germline V CDR1 and CDR2: KGHSH, LQKENI. The CDR3 runs 16 residues. V trimming: 6 bases; J trimming: 0 bases; junction bases outside the gene matches: 11. The CDR3 nucleotides read TGTGCCAGCTCCTCTTTTACTAGCGTCCCCTCCTACGAGCAGTACTTC. Its translation is CASSSFTSVPSYEQYF.

This clone occurred a few times. The chain uses TRBV28 and TRBJ1-3, with 7 bases fitting TRBD1. This CDR3 contains 16 residues. V trimming: 5 bases; J trimming: 2 bases; junction bases outside the gene matches: 9. Per the germline V gene, CDR1 is MDHEN and CDR2 is SYDVKM. CDR3 DNA sequence: TGTGCCAGCAGTCGGAGGAGGGGGCCTCCTGGAAACACCATATATTTT. Translating it yields CASSRRRGPPGNTIYF.

This sequence joins TRBV3-1 (or the pseudogene TRBV3-2) and TRBJ1-4, with TRBD1 matching over 10 bases. The CDR3 is 16 amino acids. Trimming removed 1 base from V and 7 bases from J; junction bases left unmatched: 6. CDR1 LGHDT and CDR2 YNNKEL come from the germline V gene (reference sequence). The CDR3 is CASSQGRQGAFEKLFF. As DNA, the CDR3 is TGTGCCAGCAGCCAAGGTCGACAGGGGGCATTTGAAAAACTGTTTTTT.

This CDR3 is CSASPDSFNEKLFF. The CDR3 DNA reads TGCAGTGCTAGTCCGGACAGTTTTAATGAAAAACTGTTTTTT. V gene TRBV20-1 combines with J gene TRBJ1-4; a weak D match, TRBD1 (6 bases). The V gene's germline CDR1 is DFQATT and CDR2 SNEGSKA (reference sequence). Between the trimmed V and J ends, which lost 3 bases and 4 bases, there was a span of 12 bases. This CDR3 is built from 14 residues.

The chain carries TRBV7-8 and TRBJ2-5; D uncertain. This CDR3 spans 13 amino acids. Looked up from germline, CDR1 is SGHVS and CDR2 is FQNEAQ. Trimming took 5 bases from V and 7 from J, leaving 14 bases between them. CDR3 region: CASSQTTLGTQYF. Written as DNA, the CDR3 is TGTGCCAGCAGCCAAACTACCCTCGGGACCCAGTACTTC.

V is TRBV7-8 and J is TRBJ1-2; weak D call: TRBD1 (6 bases). V lost 5 bases, J lost 4 bases, and 14 bases lay in between. Germline CDR1 SGHVS, CDR2 FQNEAQ. The CDR3 runs 14 residues. The CDR3 protein is CASSPSGGVYGYTF. As DNA, the CDR3 is TGTGCCAGCAGCCCTTCGGGGGGCGTCTATGGCTACACCTTC.

This clone has only a few counts. The chain employs TRBV5-1 and TRBJ1-3; 9 nucleotides align to TRBD1. Germline V lookup: CDR1 SGHRS, CDR2 YFSETQ. The CDR3 has 16 amino acids. Losses at the gene ends were 4 bases for V and 0 bases for J; bases not matched to a gene: 5. This chain's CDR3 is CASSEGQGLSGNTIYF. Here the CDR3 DNA reads TGCGCCAGCAGCGAGGGACAGGGTCTCTCTGGAAACACCATATATTTT.

This clone was counted many times. This chain links TRBV30 with TRBJ1-1; no clear D gene. Germline assignment: CDR1 GTSNPN and CDR2 SVGIG (reference sequence). The germline V and J ends were trimmed by 4 bases and 3 bases, with 6 bases remaining between them. CDR3 length: 11 residues. CDR3: CAWTSDTEAFF. CDR3 nucleotides: TGTGCCTGGACTTCGGACACTGAAGCTTTCTTT.